Given below is one T cell receptor beta chain in context. The target of this receptor is not known. Base quality data are lacking; no much larger clone is found one base away. The CDR3 regions of human TCRbeta chains were analyzed by immunosequencing. On the authors' methods: TCRs in the repertoires were compared against a reference library of SARS-CoV-2-specific TCRs that had been generated with the MIRA antigen-specificity platform. Breadth was defined as the fraction of unique TCRs that were SARS-CoV-2-associated. Depth was defined as the fraction of total T cells that were SARS-CoV-2-associated. Using the MIRA data, every spike-specific TCR was mapped to the spike region that the TCR reacted to and assigned to either a CD4 or a CD8 class. Log10-transformed breadth and depth values were compared by one-way ANOVA with Sidak's multiple comparisons tests. TCRdb took this table from immuneACCESS and kept in-frame rearrangements with V and J called. Such tables lack part of the clones; where checked against another copy, unresolved V genes explain under half of the gap, and the rest is unexplained. V and J calls and clone size are given by that table; D and trimming were obtained from the DNA. Recorded for this sample are approximately 100,000 clones; about 88% of them occurred a single time. Together, the top ten hold 4.5% to 5% of the sample.

The entry originates in a study of T cell responses to AZD1222 COVID-19 vaccine (TCRdb year 2021). For the wider study: TCR sequencing was performed for approximately 240 trial participants, of whom around 200 were given two doses of AZD1222 and 26 were given two doses of MenACWY control vaccine. Enrollment into the trials was organized by age into subgroups of 18-55, 56-69 and 70-plus years, and those subgroups contained approximately 160, 26 and 62 TCR-sequenced participants, respectively.

The sample's time point label is to be understood as: about 28 days (+/-7) after the second vaccine dose. Because spike-specific TCR depth and breadth did not differ between the two schedules, AZD1222 recipients who got a second dose at roughly 4 weeks were pooled with those who got a second dose at roughly 12 weeks. The vaccinee samples were drawn from two UK trials, COV001 and COV002, one of which was a single-blind randomized controlled phase 2/3 trial testing AZD1222 (ChAdOx1 nCoV-19) in healthy adults. For TCRbeta chain sequencing, PBMC samples were collected from trial participants at day 0 and at day 28 after the second dose. V is pared back by 0 bases and J by 1 base, with 9 bases lying between the germline termini. CDR1 and CDR2, looked up from the germline V gene (reference sequence), are LNHDA and SQIVND. The CDR3 starts with the cysteine, ends with the phenylalanine, and has 15 residues. Just the 45-base CDR3 DNA is kept, in frame starting at base 1.

Results and caveats for the whole study, not just this receptor: Because no day 14 peak-response samples were available, repertoires were characterized only after the peak T cell response. The vaccine-associated CD4 TCRs covered the entire spike protein, and the dominant responses fell in regions 160-218 and 743-854. A significant rise in spike-specific TCR breadth and depth was observed after two AZD1222 doses relative to day 0 and relative to MenACWY recipients. Conclusions about previously exposed vaccinees were limited because only six AZD1222 recipients were SARS-CoV-2 seropositive at baseline. Nearly half of unique spike-specific TCRs reportedly recognized epitopes outside regions mutated in the B.1.351 and B.1.1.7 variants. Most participants were white British and females outnumbered males, and the authors suggested that clonal diversity may have been underestimated. The 56-69-year group was small, and its depth increase did not reach significance, likely because of low power.

The rearranged segments are TRBV19 and TRBJ1-2; a confident D gene designation cannot be given. Here the sequenced sample was peripheral blood, taken 28 days after the second AZD1222 dose. This TCR derives from an adult who received the AZD1222 COVID-19 vaccine. The DNA is as follows: TGTGCCAGTAGTATAGATCAGAGAAATAACTATGGCTACACCTTC. Its translation is CASSIDQRNNYGYTF.